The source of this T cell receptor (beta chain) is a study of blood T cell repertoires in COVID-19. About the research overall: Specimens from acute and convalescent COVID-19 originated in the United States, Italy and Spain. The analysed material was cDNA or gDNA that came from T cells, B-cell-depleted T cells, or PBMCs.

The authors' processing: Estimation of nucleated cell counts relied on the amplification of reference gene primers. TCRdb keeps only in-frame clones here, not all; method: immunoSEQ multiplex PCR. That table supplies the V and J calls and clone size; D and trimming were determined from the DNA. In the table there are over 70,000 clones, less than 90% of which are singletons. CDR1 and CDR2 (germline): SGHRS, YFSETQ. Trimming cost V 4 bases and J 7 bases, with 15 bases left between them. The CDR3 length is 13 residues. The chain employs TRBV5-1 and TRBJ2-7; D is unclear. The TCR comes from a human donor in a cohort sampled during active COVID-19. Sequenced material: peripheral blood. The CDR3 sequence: CASSRDRDWEQYF. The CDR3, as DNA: TGCGCCAGCAGCCGAGACCGAGACTGGGAGCAGTACTTC.